The rows below give T cell receptor beta chains drawn from one sample of a study of PD-1 blockade in mismatch repair-deficient tumors. Profiling relied on immunoSEQ multiplex PCR, and the TCRdb table lists in-frame clones only, not all of them. The repertoire holds nearly 25,000 clones, 65% to 85% seen once, with about 19% in the top ten. Material: peripheral blood, obtained 12 weeks after starting pembrolizumab. These TCRs come from an adult with mismatch repair-deficient cancer. Both conserved end residues are part of each CDR3. Fields, in order: CDR3 length, J gene, V gene, clone size, D gene, CDR3 DNA, CDR3 protein. The D gene is left open where the match is weak. Not every row has a clone size; where given, it reads once, few, many or a size class.

len: 15; j_gene: TRBJ1-3; v_gene: TRBV4-2; abundance: .; d_gene: TRBD1; CDR3nt: TGTGCCAGCAGCCCCGACAGGGGAACGGGAAACACCATATATTTT; CDR3aa: CASSPDRGTGNTIYF
len: 15; j_gene: TRBJ2-5; v_gene: TRBV28; abundance: .; d_gene: .; CDR3nt: TGTGCCAGCAGTCCTATCGGGACCCTCCAAGAGACCCAGTACTTC; CDR3aa: CASSPIGTLQETQYF
len: 13; j_gene: TRBJ1-2; v_gene: TRBV30; abundance: .; d_gene: TRBD1; CDR3nt: TGTGCCTGGACAGGGGGAAGGGACTATGGCTACACCTTC; CDR3aa: CAWTGGRDYGYTF
len: 15; j_gene: TRBJ1-2; v_gene: TRBV18; abundance: .; d_gene: .; CDR3nt: TGTGCCAGCTCACCCGACCGGGACACCCCCTATGGCTACACCTTC; CDR3aa: CASSPDRDTPYGYTF
len: 14; j_gene: TRBJ2-2; v_gene: TRBV5-5; abundance: .; d_gene: .; CDR3nt: TGTGCCAGCAGCTTGGCTGGTGAGACCGGGGAGCTGTTTTTT; CDR3aa: CASSLAGETGELFF
len: 15; j_gene: TRBJ1-1; v_gene: TRBV27; abundance: few; d_gene: .; CDR3nt: TGTGCCAGCAGTTTTAACGGGGGGCGTATCACTGAAGCTTTCTTT; CDR3aa: CASSFNGGRITEAFF
len: 18; j_gene: TRBJ2-1; v_gene: TRBV28; abundance: .; d_gene: TRBD2; CDR3nt: TGTGCCAGCAGTTTCCGAGCGGGAGGCTTAAGCTCCTACAATGAGCAGTTCTTC; CDR3aa: CASSFRAGGLSSYNEQFF
len: 13; j_gene: TRBJ2-3; v_gene: TRBV30; abundance: .; d_gene: .; CDR3nt: TGTGCCTGGATCAGCACAGGTGTCCATACGCAGTATTTT; CDR3aa: CAWISTGVHTQYF
len: 16; j_gene: TRBJ1-4; v_gene: TRBV4-3; abundance: .; d_gene: .; CDR3nt: TGCGCCAGCAGCCAAGGGTCGCGGAGAACTAATGAAAAACTGTTTTTT; CDR3aa: CASSQGSRRTNEKLFF
len: 13; j_gene: TRBJ2-7; v_gene: TRBV6-1; abundance: .; d_gene: .; CDR3nt: TGTGCCAGCAGCAGAGAGTATGCGTACGAGCAGTACTTC; CDR3aa: CASSREYAYEQYF
len: 15; j_gene: TRBJ2-7; v_gene: TRBV6-6; abundance: .; d_gene: TRBD1; CDR3nt: TGTGCCAGCAGTGATACAGGGGGTAAGGTCTACGAGCAGTACTTC; CDR3aa: CASSDTGGKVYEQYF
len: 14; j_gene: TRBJ2-7; v_gene: TRBV11-2; abundance: .; d_gene: TRBD1; CDR3nt: TGTGCCAGCAGCTTAGAGACAGGGTGGTACGAGCAGTACTTC; CDR3aa: CASSLETGWYEQYF
len: 16; j_gene: TRBJ2-5; v_gene: TRBV5-8; abundance: .; d_gene: TRBD2; CDR3nt: TGTGCCAGCAGCTTGGGACTAGCGGGAGCTGAGGAGACCCAGTACTTC; CDR3aa: CASSLGLAGAEETQYF
len: 12; j_gene: TRBJ2-7; v_gene: TRBV16; abundance: .; d_gene: .; CDR3nt: TGTGCCAGCAGCCAATCCGGAGGCGCGCAGTACTTC; CDR3aa: CASSQSGGAQYF
len: 13; j_gene: TRBJ2-3; v_gene: TRBV25-1; abundance: .; d_gene: .; CDR3nt: TGTGCCAGCAGTGAATCAGGGGCAGATACGCAGTATTTT; CDR3aa: CASSESGADTQYF
len: 15; j_gene: TRBJ2-7; v_gene: TRBV21-1; abundance: .; d_gene: .; CDR3nt: TGTGCCAGCAGCAGAGGACAGGAGGCTTCCTACGAGCAGTACTTC; CDR3aa: CASSRGQEASYEQYF
len: 16; j_gene: TRBJ1-1; v_gene: TRBV18; abundance: .; d_gene: .; CDR3nt: TGTGCCAGCTCACCACGGGGGGGCGGTTCGAACACTGAAGCTTTCTTT; CDR3aa: CASSPRGGGSNTEAFF
len: 15; j_gene: TRBJ2-3; v_gene: TRBV11-2; abundance: .; d_gene: TRBD2; CDR3nt: TGTGCCAGCAGCTTAAGCGGGACTTCCACAGATACGCAGTATTTT; CDR3aa: CASSLSGTSTDTQYF
len: 13; j_gene: TRBJ1-5; v_gene: TRBV6-5; abundance: .; d_gene: .; CDR3nt: TGTGCCAGCAAAGGGTCGGTCAATCAGCCCCAGCATTTT; CDR3aa: CASKGSVNQPQHF
len: 16; j_gene: TRBJ2-2; v_gene: TRBV25-1; abundance: .; d_gene: TRBD2; CDR3nt: TGTGCCAGCAAAATCCCCAGCGGGAGGGGCACCGGGGAGCTGTTTTTT; CDR3aa: CASKIPSGRGTGELFF
len: 14; j_gene: TRBJ2-4; v_gene: TRBV19; abundance: .; d_gene: .; CDR3nt: TGTGCCAGTAGTATCGGACCAGCCGAAAACATTCAGTACTTC; CDR3aa: CASSIGPAENIQYF
len: 15; j_gene: TRBJ2-1; v_gene: TRBV7-8; abundance: .; d_gene: .; CDR3nt: TGTGCCAGCAGTCGGGGGTCGTGGTCCTACAATGAGCAGTTCTTC; CDR3aa: CASSRGSWSYNEQFF
len: 12; j_gene: TRBJ1-5; v_gene: TRBV7-9; abundance: few; d_gene: .; CDR3nt: TGTGCCAGCAGCTTAGCGAATCAGCCCCAGCATTTT; CDR3aa: CASSLANQPQHF